This is a list of T cell receptor beta chains from one sample in a study of beta chain features in type 1 diabetes. Generated by immunoSEQ multiplex PCR, the TCRdb table keeps only in-frame clones and is missing some. The sample has a few hundred thousand clones; around 16% are singletons. The sequencing sample was made of naive CD4+ T cells from blood. The receptors here all came from a woman aged 18-29 years in good health. Each CDR3 is given with its conserved first and last residue. D genes are given only for firm matches. Clone size appears in some rows only: once, few, many, or a class for an expanded clone.

J	D	size	length	V	DNA	CDR3
TRBJ2-5	-	few	14	TRBV2	TGTGCCAGCAGTGATTGGAGGCAACAAGAGACCCAGTACTTC	CASSDWRQQETQYF
TRBJ1-2	-	-	12	TRBV28	TGTGCAGCTGGGGGGTCGTTCAATGGCTACACCTTC	CAAGGSFNGYTF
TRBJ2-7	TRBD1	-	11	TRBV29-1	TGCAGCGTTTCGGACAGGGACGAGCAGTACTTC	CSVSDRDEQYF
TRBJ2-1	TRBD2	-	14	TRBV4-2	TGTGCCAGCAGCTCCAGCGGGGACTACAATGAGCAGTTCTTC	CASSSSGDYNEQFF
TRBJ2-3	-	-	12	TRBV14	TGTGCCAGCAGCCAAGATCGTCATACGCAGTATTTT	CASSQDRHTQYF
TRBJ1-1	-	-	13	TRBV7-3	TGTGCCAGCAGCCCTCCAGGGGCCGGGCTTGCTTTCTTT	CASSPPGAGLAFF
TRBJ2-7	TRBD1	-	12	TRBV29-1	TGCAGCGGGGGACAGGGGACCTACGAGCAGTACTTC	CSGGQGTYEQYF
TRBJ2-7	-	-	13	TRBV19	TGTGCCAGTAGTATAGATCTAGCCTACGAGCAGTACTTC	CASSIDLAYEQYF
TRBJ2-1	TRBD2	few	14	TRBV18	TGTGCCAGCTCACCGGCTAGCGGGAGAACTGAGCAGTTCTTC	CASSPASGRTEQFF
TRBJ2-5	TRBD2	few	14	TRBV2	TGTGCCAGCTGGCCTAGCGGGAGCCAAGAGACCCAGTACTTC	CASWPSGSQETQYF
TRBJ2-7	-	-	15	TRBV28	TGTGCCAGCACCGTTGGGGGGGGGACAACCTACGAGCAGTACTTC	CASTVGGGTTYEQYF
TRBJ2-5	-	-	11	TRBV20-1	TGCAGTGCTAGCGGGGAAGAGACCCAGTACTTC	CSASGEETQYF
TRBJ1-1	TRBD1	few	15	TRBV5-4	TGTGCCAGCAGCCACCGGACAGGGGTGAACACTGAAGCTTTCTTT	CASSHRTGVNTEAFF
TRBJ2-1	TRBD2	few	16	TRBV11-2	TGTGCCAGCAGCTTAATTGCGGGAGTGTCCTACAATGAGCAGTTCTTC	CASSLIAGVSYNEQFF
TRBJ2-1	-	-	15	TRBV25-1	TGTGCCAGCAGTGACGGGGTACGGGGATCCGATGAGCAGTTCTTC	CASSDGVRGSDEQFF
TRBJ2-7	-	-	12	TRBV5-1	TGCGCCAGCAGCTTGGGCTACTACGAGCAGTACTTC	CASSLGYYEQYF
TRBJ2-1	-	once	11	TRBV6-6	TGTGCCAGCAGTTACAGGGGACTTTTCTTCTTC	CASSYRGLFFF
TRBJ2-1	TRBD2	few	15	TRBV4-3	TGCGCCAGCAGCAGTCGTAGACTAGCGGGAGATGAGCAGTTCTTC	CASSSRRLAGDEQFF
TRBJ2-7	TRBD1	few	15	TRBV7-9	TGTGCCAGCAGCTTAGGACAGGGAACTCTGTGGGAGCAGTACTTC	CASSLGQGTLWEQYF
TRBJ1-1	TRBD1	-	10	TRBV20-1	TGCAGTGCTACCCGGGACAGAGCCTTCTTT	CSATRDRAFF
TRBJ2-1	-	-	18	TRBV18	TGTGCCAGCTCACCACCGGGGCGAGGAGCAGGGGCTAGCAATGAGCAGTTCTTC	CASSPPGRGAGASNEQFF
TRBJ1-3	TRBD1	-	17	TRBV30	TGTGCCTGGAGTGTAGGCCGTAAGGGGGCCGCTGGAAACACCATATATTTT	CAWSVGRKGAAGNTIYF
TRBJ1-3	TRBD1	-	16	TRBV4-2	TGTGCCAGCAGCCAAGACCCAGGGGGCGGTGGAAACACCATATATTTT	CASSQDPGGGGNTIYF
TRBJ2-7	-	-	17	TRBV4-1	TGCGCCAGCAGCCAAGCCCGGACGGGATCGAGCTCCTACGAGCAGTACTTC	CASSQARTGSSSYEQYF
TRBJ2-7	TRBD2	few	16	TRBV7-9	TGTGCCAGCAGCCTGGGGACTAGCGGGGTCGGGTACGAGCAGTACTTC	CASSLGTSGVGYEQYF
TRBJ1-4	-	few	13	TRBV30	TGTGCCTGGAGTCGGAGGGTCGGGGAAAAACTGTTTTTT	CAWSRRVGEKLFF
TRBJ2-7	-	-	14	TRBV6-5	TGTGCCAGCAGTTACTCGGAGCCGGGCTACGAGCAGTACTTC	CASSYSEPGYEQYF
TRBJ1-2	TRBD1	-	18	TRBV5-1	TGCGCCAGCAGCTGGCGTAAACAGGGGCAAATGAGTAACTATGGCTACACCTTC	CASSWRKQGQMSNYGYTF
TRBJ1-1	-	few	15	TRBV5-1	TGCGCCAGCAGCCTAACCCCCGGGGGAGGCACTGAAGCTTTCTTT	CASSLTPGGGTEAFF
TRBJ1-4	-	-	16	TRBV12-2	TGTGCAAGTCGCTCCCATGTATGGGGAGATAATGAAAAACTGTTTTTT	CASRSHVWGDNEKLFF
TRBJ2-3	-	-	11	TRBV11-2	TGTGCCAGCAGCTCCGCAGATACGCAGTATTTT	CASSSADTQYF
TRBJ2-7	-	-	13	TRBV18	TGTGCCAGCTCGCACGACAGCTCCTACGAGCAGTACTTC	CASSHDSSYEQYF
TRBJ2-7	TRBD2	few	18	TRBV4-3	TGCGCCAGCAGCCAAGATCACCGGGGGGGGACGTCGAGATACGAGCAGTACTTC	CASSQDHRGGTSRYEQYF
TRBJ2-3	-	-	14	TRBV7-8	TGTGCCAGCAGCTTAGCGGGAGTGGCAGATACGCAGTATTTT	CASSLAGVADTQYF
TRBJ2-7	-	-	13	TRBV9	TGTGCCAGCACCTCAGGGTCCAGGCACGAGCAGTACTTC	CASTSGSRHEQYF
TRBJ2-1	-	few	14	TRBV6-5	TGTGCCAGCGGGTATGGACAGAACTACAATGAGCAGTTCTTC	CASGYGQNYNEQFF
TRBJ2-1	TRBD2	few	16	TRBV7-3	TGTGCCAGCAGCAAAAGGTTCGCGGGAGGGCGGAATGAGCAGTTCTTC	CASSKRFAGGRNEQFF
TRBJ1-2	-	few	14	TRBV6-6	TGTGCCAGCAGTTACTTTGTAGGGGGCTATGGCTACACCTTC	CASSYFVGGYGYTF
TRBJ2-1	TRBD2	few	15	TRBV4-1	TGCGCCAGCAGCCCCGGGGCGGGAGAGGAGAATGAGCAGTTCTTC	CASSPGAGEENEQFF
TRBJ2-1	TRBD2	-	15	TRBV15	TGTGCCACCAGCAGCTCTAGCGGGAGGGGCCATGAGCAGTTCTTC	CATSSSSGRGHEQFF
TRBJ2-5	TRBD1	-	14	TRBV2	TGTGCCAGCAGTGGGCTGACAGGGAAAGAGACCCAGTACTTC	CASSGLTGKETQYF
TRBJ2-1	-	few	15	TRBV9	TGTGCCAGCAGCGTAGTGAGCGCTATCCTCAATGAGCAGTTCTTC	CASSVVSAILNEQFF